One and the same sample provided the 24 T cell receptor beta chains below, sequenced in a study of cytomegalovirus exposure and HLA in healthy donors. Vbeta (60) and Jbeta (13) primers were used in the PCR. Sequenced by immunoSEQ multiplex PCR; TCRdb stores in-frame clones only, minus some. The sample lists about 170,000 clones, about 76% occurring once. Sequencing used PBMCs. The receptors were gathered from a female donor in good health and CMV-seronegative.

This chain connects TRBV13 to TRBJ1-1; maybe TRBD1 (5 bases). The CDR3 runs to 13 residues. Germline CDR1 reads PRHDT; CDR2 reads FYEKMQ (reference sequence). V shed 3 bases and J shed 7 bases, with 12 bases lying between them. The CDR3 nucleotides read TGTGCCAGCAGCTTCTCCGGGGGAATTGAAGCTTTCTTT. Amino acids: CASSFSGGIEAFF.

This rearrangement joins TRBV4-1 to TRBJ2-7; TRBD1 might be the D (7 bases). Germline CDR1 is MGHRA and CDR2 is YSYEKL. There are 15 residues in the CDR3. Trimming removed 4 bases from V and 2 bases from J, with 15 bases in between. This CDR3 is CASSPGRDSPYEQYF. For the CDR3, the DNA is TGCGCCAGCAGCCCCGGGCGGGACAGTCCCTACGAGCAGTACTTC.

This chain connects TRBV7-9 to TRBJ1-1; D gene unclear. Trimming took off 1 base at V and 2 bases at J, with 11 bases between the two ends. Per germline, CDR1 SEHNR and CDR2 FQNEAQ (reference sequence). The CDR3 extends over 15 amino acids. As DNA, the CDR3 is TGTGCCAGCAGCTTAGGGTCGGTTGCCAACACTGAAGCTTTCTTT. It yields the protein CASSLGSVANTEAFF.

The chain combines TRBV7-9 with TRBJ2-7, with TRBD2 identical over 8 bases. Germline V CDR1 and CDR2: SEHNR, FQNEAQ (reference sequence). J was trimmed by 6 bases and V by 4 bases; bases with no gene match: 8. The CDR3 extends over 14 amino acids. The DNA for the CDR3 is TGTGCCAGCAGCTGGCTAGCGGGCTCGCGCGAGCAGTACTTC. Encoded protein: CASSWLAGSREQYF.

The CDR3 DNA reads as TGCGCCAGCAGCTTACTACCAAGCACCCCTCCCGGGGAGCTGTTTTTT. Translating it yields CASSLLPSTPPGELFF. The gene calls are TRBV5-1 and TRBJ2-2; no definite D call. Germline V CDR1 and CDR2: SGHRS, YFSETQ. There are 16 residues in the CDR3. V lost 2 bases to trimming and J lost 6 bases, with 17 bases between them.

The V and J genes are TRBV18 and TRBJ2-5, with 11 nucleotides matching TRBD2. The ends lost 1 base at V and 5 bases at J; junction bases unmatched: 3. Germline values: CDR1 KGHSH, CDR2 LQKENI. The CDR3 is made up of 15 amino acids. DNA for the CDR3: TGTGCCAGCTCACCACAAAGACTAGCGGGGGAGACCCAGTACTTC. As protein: CASSPQRLAGETQYF.

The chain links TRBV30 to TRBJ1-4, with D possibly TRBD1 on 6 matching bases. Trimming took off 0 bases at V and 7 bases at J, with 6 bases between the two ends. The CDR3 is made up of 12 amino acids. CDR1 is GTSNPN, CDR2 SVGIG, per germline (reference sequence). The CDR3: CAWSVQGEKLFF. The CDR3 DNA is TGTGCCTGGAGTGTACAGGGTGAAAAACTGTTTTTT.

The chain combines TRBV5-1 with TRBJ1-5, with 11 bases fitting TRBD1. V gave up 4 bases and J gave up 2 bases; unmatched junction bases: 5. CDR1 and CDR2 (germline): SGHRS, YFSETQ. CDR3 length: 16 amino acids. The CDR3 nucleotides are TGCGCCAGCAGCCCAGGACAGGGGGCCGGCAATCAGCCCCAGCATTTT. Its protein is CASSPGQGAGNQPQHF.

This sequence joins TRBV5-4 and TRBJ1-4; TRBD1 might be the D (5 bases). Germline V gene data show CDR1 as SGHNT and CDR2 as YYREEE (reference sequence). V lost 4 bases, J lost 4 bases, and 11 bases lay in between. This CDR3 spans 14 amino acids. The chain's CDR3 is CASSQGLLNEKLFF. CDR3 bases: TGTGCCAGCAGCCAGGGACTACTTAATGAAAAACTGTTTTTT.

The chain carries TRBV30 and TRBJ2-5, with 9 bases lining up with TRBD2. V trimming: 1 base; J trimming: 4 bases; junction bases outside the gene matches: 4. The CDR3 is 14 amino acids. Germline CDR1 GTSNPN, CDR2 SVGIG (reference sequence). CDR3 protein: CAWSGGRALETQYF. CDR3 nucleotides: TGTGCCTGGAGTGGCGGGAGGGCCCTAGAGACCCAGTACTTC.

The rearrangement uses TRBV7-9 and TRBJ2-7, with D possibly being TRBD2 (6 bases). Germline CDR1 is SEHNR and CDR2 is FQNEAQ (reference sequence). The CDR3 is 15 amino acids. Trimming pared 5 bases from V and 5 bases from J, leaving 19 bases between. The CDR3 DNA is TGTGCCAGCAGCCCCATTAGGGCCGGGGGACACGAGCAGTACTTC. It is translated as CASSPIRAGGHEQYF.

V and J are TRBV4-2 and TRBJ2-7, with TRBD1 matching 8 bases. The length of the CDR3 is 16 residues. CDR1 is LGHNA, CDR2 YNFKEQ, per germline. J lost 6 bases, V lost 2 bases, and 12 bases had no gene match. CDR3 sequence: CASSQKVGQGAGEQYF. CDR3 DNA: TGTGCCAGCAGCCAAAAGGTCGGTCAGGGGGCAGGCGAGCAGTACTTC.

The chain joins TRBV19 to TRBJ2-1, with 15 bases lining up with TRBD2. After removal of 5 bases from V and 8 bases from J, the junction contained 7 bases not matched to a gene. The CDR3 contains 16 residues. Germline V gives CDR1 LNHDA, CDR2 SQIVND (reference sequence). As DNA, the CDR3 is TGTGCCAGTAGTCAGAGGACTAGCGGGAGGGTAGATGAGCAGTTCTTC. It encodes CASSQRTSGRVDEQFF.

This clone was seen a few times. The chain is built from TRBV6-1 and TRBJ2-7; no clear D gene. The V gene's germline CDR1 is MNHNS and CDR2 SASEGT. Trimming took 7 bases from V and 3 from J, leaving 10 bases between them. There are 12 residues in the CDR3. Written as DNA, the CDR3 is TGTGCCAGCAATCGGTGGAGCTACGAGCAGTACTTC. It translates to CASNRWSYEQYF.

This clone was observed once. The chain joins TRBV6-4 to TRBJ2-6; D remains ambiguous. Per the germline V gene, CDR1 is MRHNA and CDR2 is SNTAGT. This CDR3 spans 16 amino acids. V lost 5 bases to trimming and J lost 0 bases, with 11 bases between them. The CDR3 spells CASSPFVSSGANVLTF. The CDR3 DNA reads TGTGCCAGCAGTCCTTTCGTTAGCTCTGGGGCCAACGTCCTGACTTTC.

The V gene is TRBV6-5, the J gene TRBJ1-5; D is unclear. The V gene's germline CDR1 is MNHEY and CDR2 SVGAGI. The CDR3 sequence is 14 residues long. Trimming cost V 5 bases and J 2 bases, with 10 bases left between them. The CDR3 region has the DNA TGTGCCAGCAGTACCTATCTGGGCAATCAGCCCCAGCATTTT. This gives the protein CASSTYLGNQPQHF.

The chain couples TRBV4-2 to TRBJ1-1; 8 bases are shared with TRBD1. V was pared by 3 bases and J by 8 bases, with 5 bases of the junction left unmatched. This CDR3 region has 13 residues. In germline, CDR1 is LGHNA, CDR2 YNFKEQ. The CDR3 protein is CASSHRDRPEAFF. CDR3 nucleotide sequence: TGTGCCAGCAGCCACCGGGACAGGCCAGAAGCTTTCTTT.

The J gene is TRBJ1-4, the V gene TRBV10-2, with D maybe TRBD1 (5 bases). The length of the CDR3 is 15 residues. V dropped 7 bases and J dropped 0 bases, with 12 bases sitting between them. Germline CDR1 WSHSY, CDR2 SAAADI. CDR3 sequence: CASKGQSATNEKLFF. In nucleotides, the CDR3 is TGCGCCAGCAAAGGACAATCGGCAACTAATGAAAAACTGTTTTTT.

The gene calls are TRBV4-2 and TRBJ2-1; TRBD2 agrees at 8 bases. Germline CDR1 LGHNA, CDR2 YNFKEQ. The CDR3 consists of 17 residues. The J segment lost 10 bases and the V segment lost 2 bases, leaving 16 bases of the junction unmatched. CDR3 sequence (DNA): TGTGCCAGCAGCCAAACGCTATCGGGACCGCGCGGGGGGGAGCAGTTCTTC. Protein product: CASSQTLSGPRGGEQFF.

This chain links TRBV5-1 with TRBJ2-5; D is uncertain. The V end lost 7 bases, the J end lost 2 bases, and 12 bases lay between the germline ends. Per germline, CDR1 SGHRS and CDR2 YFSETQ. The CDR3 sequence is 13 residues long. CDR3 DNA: TGCGCCAGCGCCGTTCTAGGTCAAGAGACCCAGTACTTC. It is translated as CASAVLGQETQYF.

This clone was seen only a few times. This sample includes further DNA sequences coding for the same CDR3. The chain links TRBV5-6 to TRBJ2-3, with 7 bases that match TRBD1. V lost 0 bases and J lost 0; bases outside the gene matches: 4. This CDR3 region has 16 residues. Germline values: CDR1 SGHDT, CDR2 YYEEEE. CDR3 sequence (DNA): TGTGCCAGCAGCTTGGTAGGGGACAGTAGCACAGATACGCAGTATTTT. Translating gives CASSLVGDSSTDTQYF.

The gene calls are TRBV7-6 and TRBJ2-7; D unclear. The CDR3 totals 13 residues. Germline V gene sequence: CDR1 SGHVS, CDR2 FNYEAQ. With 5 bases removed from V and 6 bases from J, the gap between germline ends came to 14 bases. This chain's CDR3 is CASSLRRFGEQYF. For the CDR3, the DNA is TGTGCCAGCAGCCTAAGGCGGTTCGGCGAGCAGTACTTC. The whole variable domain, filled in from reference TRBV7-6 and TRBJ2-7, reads GAGVSQSPRYKVTKRGQDVALRCDPISGHVSLYWYRQALGQGPEFLTYFNYEAQQDKSGLPNDRFSAERPEGSISTLTIQRTEQRDSAMYRCASSLRRFGEQYFGPGTRLTVT.

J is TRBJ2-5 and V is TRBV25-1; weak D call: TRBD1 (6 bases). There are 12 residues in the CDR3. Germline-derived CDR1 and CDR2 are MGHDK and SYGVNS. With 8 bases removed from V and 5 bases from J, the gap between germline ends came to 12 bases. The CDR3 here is CASQGSGETQYF. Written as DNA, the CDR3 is TGTGCCAGCCAGGGGTCGGGGGAGACCCAGTACTTC.

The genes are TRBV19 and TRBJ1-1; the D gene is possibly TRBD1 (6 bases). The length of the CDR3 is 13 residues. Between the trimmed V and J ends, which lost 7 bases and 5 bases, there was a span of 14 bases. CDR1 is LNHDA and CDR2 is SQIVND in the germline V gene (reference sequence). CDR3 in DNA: TGTGCCAGTACCCCATGGCAGGGGACTGAAGCTTTCTTT. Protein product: CASTPWQGTEAFF.